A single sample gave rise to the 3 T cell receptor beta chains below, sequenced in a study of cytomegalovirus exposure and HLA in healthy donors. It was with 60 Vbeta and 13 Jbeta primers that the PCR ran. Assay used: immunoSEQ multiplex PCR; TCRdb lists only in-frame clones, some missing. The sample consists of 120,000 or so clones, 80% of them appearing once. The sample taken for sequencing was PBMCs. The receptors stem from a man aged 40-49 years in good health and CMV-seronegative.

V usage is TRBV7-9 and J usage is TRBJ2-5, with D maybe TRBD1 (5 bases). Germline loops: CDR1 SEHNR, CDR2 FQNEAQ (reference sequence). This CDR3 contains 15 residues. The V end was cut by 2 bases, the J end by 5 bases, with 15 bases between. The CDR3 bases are TGTGCCAGCAGCTTACCCCGGCAGGGCAGGGAGACCCAGTACTTC. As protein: CASSLPRQGRETQYF. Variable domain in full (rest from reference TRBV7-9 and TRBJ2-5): DTGVSQNPRHKITKRGQNVTFRCDPISEHNRLYWYRQTLGQGPEFLTYFQNEAQLEKSRLLSDRFSAERPKGSFSTLEIQRTEQGDSAMYLCASSLPRQGRETQYFGPGTRLLVL.

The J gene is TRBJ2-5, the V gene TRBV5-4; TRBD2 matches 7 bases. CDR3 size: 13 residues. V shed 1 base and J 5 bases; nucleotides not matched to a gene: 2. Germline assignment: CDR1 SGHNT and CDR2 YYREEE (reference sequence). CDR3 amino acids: CASSLYGGETQYF. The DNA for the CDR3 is TGTGCCAGCAGCTTGTACGGGGGGGAGACCCAGTACTTC. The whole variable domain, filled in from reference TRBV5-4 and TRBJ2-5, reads ETGVTQSPTHLIKTRGQQVTLRCSSQSGHNTVSWYQQALGQGPQFIFQYYREEENGRGNFPPRFSGLQFPNYSSELNVNALELDDSALYLCASSLYGGETQYFGPGTRLLVL.

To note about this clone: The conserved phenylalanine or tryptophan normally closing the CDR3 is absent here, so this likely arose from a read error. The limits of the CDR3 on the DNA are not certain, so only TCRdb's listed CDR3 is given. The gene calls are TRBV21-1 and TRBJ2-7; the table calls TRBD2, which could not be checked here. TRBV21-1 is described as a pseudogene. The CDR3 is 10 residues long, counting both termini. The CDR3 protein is CASSKRLAFI.